The 3 T cell receptor beta chains reported below all come from one sample, sequenced in a study of OX40 agonist ivuxolimab in advanced cancers. The method was immunoSEQ multiplex PCR; TCRdb's version includes in-frame clones alone and lacks a portion of them. This table has roughly 80,000 clones, roughly 80% appearing once. The sequencing here drew on CD4+ or CD8+ T cells sorted from blood, taken in a trial of the OX40 agonist ivuxolimab. The receptors shown here come from an adult with an advanced solid tumor such as melanoma, head and neck, liver or kidney cancer.

This rearrangement joins TRBV27 to TRBJ2-4; 9 bases fit TRBD1. The CDR3 extends over 13 amino acids. V was pared by 10 bases and J by 6 bases, with 7 bases of the junction left unmatched. Germline V gene lookup returns CDR1 MNHEY and CDR2 SMNVEV (reference sequence). CDR3 amino acids: CATQPGQGNIQYF. The CDR3 DNA reads as TGTGCCACCCAACCGGGACAGGGAAACATTCAGTACTTC.

V gene TRBV6-1 combines with J gene TRBJ2-3, with D perhaps matching TRBD1 (5 bases). The germline CDR1 and CDR2 sequences are MNHNS and SASEGT. The length of the CDR3 is 14 residues. The ends were cut back, 6 bases at V and 3 bases at J, with 13 bases in the middle. The CDR3 sequence is CASRFGQGTDTQYF. For the CDR3, the DNA is TGTGCCAGCAGATTTGGGCAGGGAACAGATACGCAGTATTTT.

The V call is TRBV5-1, the J call TRBJ1-2; 12 bases match TRBD1. The CDR3 runs 17 residues. Germline values: CDR1 SGHRS, CDR2 YFSETQ. V shed 4 bases, J shed 8 bases, and the junction held 15 bases outside the gene matches. The DNA of the CDR3 is TGCGCCAGCAGCGTGGGGACAGGGGGCCTCCTGTCTGCCGGCTACACCTTC. Protein: CASSVGTGGLLSAGYTF.